One and the same sample provided the 28 T cell receptor beta chains below, sequenced in a study of coeliac disease. Using immunoSEQ multiplex PCR, the repertoire was profiled, and TCRdb retains in-frame clones only, with some absent. This table holds about 4,000 clones, 64% found once. Sequenced material: lymphocytes from the gut lamina propria. The receptor source for this set is a woman in her 30s without celiac disease.

The rearrangement joins TRBV27 to TRBJ2-3; 8 nucleotides line up with TRBD1. Trimming at V came to 8 bases and at J to 7 bases, leaving 2 bases not matched to a gene. This CDR3 spans 11 amino acids. CDR1 MNHEY and CDR2 SMNVEV come from the germline V gene (reference sequence). The CDR3 coding sequence is TGTGCCAGCCGGGACAGGTATACGCAGTATTTT. This encodes CASRDRYTQYF.

V usage is TRBV19 and J usage is TRBJ1-3; possible D gene TRBD1, 6 bases. This CDR3 has 14 residues. V lost 3 bases and J lost 7, with 13 bases in between. CDR1 is LNHDA, CDR2 SQIVND, per germline (reference sequence). The CDR3 DNA follows: TGTGCCAGTAGTATTCAACAGGGCGCGAACACCATATATTTT. It translates to CASSIQQGANTIYF.

The rearrangement uses TRBV5-1 and TRBJ2-3, with TRBD2 matching over 16 bases. V was clipped by 4 bases and J by 1 base; unmatched bases: 9. CDR3 length: 19 residues. Germline V CDR1 and CDR2: SGHRS, YFSETQ. The DNA of the CDR3 is TGCGCCAGCAGCACCGGGACTAGCGGGGGGGTGTTGGGCACAGATACGCAGTATTTT. Its protein is CASSTGTSGGVLGTDTQYF.

The CDR3: CASSQEGGDSNQPQHF. CDR3 nucleotide sequence: TGTGCCAGCAGCCAAGAAGGGGGGGATAGCAATCAGCCCCAGCATTTT. The genes are TRBV4-2 and TRBJ1-5, with a weak D call TRBD1 (6 bases). V dropped 0 bases and J dropped 0 bases, with 9 bases sitting between them. This CDR3 is 16 amino acids long. The germline CDR1 and CDR2 sequences are LGHNA and YNFKEQ.

This clone appeared once. The CDR3 is CASSQERGAVNEQFF. In nucleotides, the CDR3 is TGTGCCAGCAGCCAAGAGCGGGGGGCGGTGAATGAGCAGTTCTTC. This rearrangement joins TRBV13 to TRBJ2-1, with TRBD2 matching over 9 bases. The CDR3 runs to 15 residues. Germline CDR1 is PRHDT and CDR2 is FYEKMQ (reference sequence). V gave up 5 bases and J gave up 7 bases; unmatched junction bases: 9. The variable domain in full, with the rest retrieved from reference TRBV13 and TRBJ2-1, is AAGVIQSPRHLIKEKRETATLKCYPIPRHDTVYWYQQGPGQDPQFLISFYEKMQSDKGSIPDRFSAQQFSDYHSELNMSSLELGDSALYFCASSQERGAVNEQFFGPGTRLTVL.

The V gene is TRBV7-9, the J gene TRBJ1-3; D is perhaps TRBD1 (5 bases). The CDR3 runs to 15 residues. Germline V lookup: CDR1 SEHNR, CDR2 FQNEAQ (reference sequence). The germline V and J ends were trimmed by 5 bases and 2 bases, with 13 bases remaining between them. The DNA of the CDR3 is TGTGCCAGCAGCCCCCAGGGTGGGACTGGAAACACCATATATTTT. The encoded protein is CASSPQGGTGNTIYF.

This clone was detected only a few times. This chain uses TRBV2 with TRBJ2-3; 8 bases line up with TRBD2. The germline V gene has CDR1 SNHLY and CDR2 FYNNEI. V gave up 9 bases and J gave up 2 bases; unmatched junction bases: 7. CDR3 length equals 14 residues. The CDR3 DNA is TGTGCCAGAGGACTAGCTGATCACACAGATACGCAGTATTTT. It codes for CARGLADHTDTQYF. The full variable domain, its missing parts supplied by reference TRBV2 and TRBJ2-3, is EPEVTQTPSHQVTQMGQEVILRCVPISNHLYFYWYRQILGQKVEFLVSFYNNEISEKSEIFDDQFSVERPDGSNFTLKIRSTKLEDSAMYFCARGLADHTDTQYFGPGTRLTVL.

The rearrangement joins TRBV29-1 to TRBJ2-7, with a possible D match to TRBD2 (7 bases). From germline, CDR1 is SQVTM and CDR2 ANQGSEA. Trimming removed 4 bases from V and 5 bases from J, with 15 bases in between. The CDR3 extends over 13 amino acids. CDR3 nucleotides: TGCAGCGTTGGGGGGGGGCGCGAAAACGAGCAGTACTTC. As protein: CSVGGGRENEQYF.

J is TRBJ2-7 and V is TRBV10-2; TRBD2 agrees at 8 bases. The CDR3 has 13 amino acids. The ends lost 7 bases at V and 4 bases at J; junction bases unmatched: 6. Germline CDR1 and CDR2: WSHSY and SAAADI. The CDR3 sequence is CASKRGIDYEQYF. CDR3 coding DNA: TGCGCCAGCAAGCGGGGGATTGATTACGAGCAGTACTTC.

The chain has TRBV27 and TRBJ2-3; TRBD1 might be the D (6 bases). V lost 5 bases and J 7 bases, leaving 10 bases between the germline ends. Looked up from germline, CDR1 is MNHEY and CDR2 is SMNVEV (reference sequence). This CDR3 contains 12 residues. CDR3 DNA sequence: TGTGCCAGCAGTCCCCAGGGGAATACGCAGTATTTT. It specifies CASSPQGNTQYF.

The V call is TRBV27, the J call TRBJ2-3; 8 bases line up with TRBD2. V gave up 1 base and J gave up 0 bases; unmatched junction bases: 15. Germline CDR1 MNHEY, CDR2 SMNVEV (reference sequence). The CDR3 has 20 residues. CDR3 protein: CASSLFSGTSRGASTDTQYF. As DNA, the CDR3 is TGTGCCAGCAGTTTATTCTCCGGTACCTCGCGGGGGGCTAGCACAGATACGCAGTATTTT.

This clone showed up just a few times. The chain couples TRBV6-1 to TRBJ1-2, with D uncertain. The CDR3 is 13 residues long. Trimming took off 8 bases at V and 1 base at J, with 11 bases between the two ends. Germline-derived CDR1 and CDR2 are MNHNS and SASEGT. The CDR3: CASRGGGNYGYTF. As DNA, the CDR3 is TGTGCCAGCCGGGGTGGCGGTAACTATGGCTACACCTTC.

The chain links TRBV5-4 to TRBJ2-7; 11 bases agree with TRBD2. The germline gives CDR1 SGHNT, CDR2 YYREEE (reference sequence). V trimming: 4 bases; J trimming: 2 bases; junction bases outside the gene matches: 8. The CDR3 totals 16 residues. This CDR3 reads CASSVLTSGEPYEQYF. CDR3 nucleotide sequence: TGTGCCAGCAGCGTATTGACTAGCGGGGAACCCTACGAGCAGTACTTC.

The gene calls are TRBV6-1 and TRBJ2-5; TRBD1 agrees at 12 bases. Losses at the gene ends were 0 bases for V and 5 bases for J; bases not matched to a gene: 7. CDR3 size: 17 residues. Germline V lookup: CDR1 MNHNS, CDR2 SASEGT. Here the CDR3 DNA reads TGTGCCAGCAGTGAAGCCGGGACAGGGGGCGCCCGGGAGACCCAGTACTTC. It is translated as CASSEAGTGGARETQYF.

The table lists this clone with a few counts. The genes are TRBV7-8 and TRBJ2-3; 9 positions agree with TRBD1. The V gene's germline CDR1 is SGHVS and CDR2 FQNEAQ. V trimming: 4 bases; J trimming: 4 bases; junction bases outside the gene matches: 12. This CDR3 comprises 17 residues. Written as DNA, the CDR3 is TGTGCCAGCAGCTATGCTCCGGGACAGGGCACGCCAGATACGCAGTATTTT. Encoded protein: CASSYAPGQGTPDTQYF.

This clone was detected a few times. This chain links TRBV5-1 with TRBJ2-7; a weak D match, TRBD1 (6 bases). Trimming cost V 0 bases and J 2 bases, with 12 bases left between them. The CDR3 is 15 residues long. From germline, CDR1 is SGHRS and CDR2 YFSETQ. The CDR3 DNA is TGCGCCAGCAGCTTGGCAGTAGGGGGTCCCTACGAGCAGTACTTC. This codes for CASSLAVGGPYEQYF.

The chain couples TRBV11-2 to TRBJ2-1; 8 bases map to TRBD2. The CDR3 contains 13 residues. Trimming at V came to 5 bases and at J to 10 bases, leaving 7 bases not matched to a gene. Germline V gives CDR1 SGHAT, CDR2 FQNNGV. The CDR3 sequence is CASSPGGAGEQFF. The CDR3 DNA follows: TGTGCCAGCAGCCCCGGGGGGGCGGGAGAGCAGTTCTTC. Full variable domain (missing parts from reference TRBV11-2 and TRBJ2-1): EAGVAQSPRYKIIEKRQSVAFWCNPISGHATLYWYQQILGQGPKLLIQFQNNGVVDDSQLPKDRFSAERLKGVDSTLKIQPAKLEDSAVYLCASSPGGAGEQFFGPGTRLTVL.

The chain recombines TRBV2 with TRBJ2-2, with D maybe TRBD1 (6 bases). With 5 bases removed from V and 5 bases from J, the gap between germline ends came to 9 bases. Germline CDR1 SNHLY, CDR2 FYNNEI. This CDR3 region has 13 residues. CDR3: CASSTGKTGELFF. CDR3 coding DNA: TGTGCCAGCAGTACAGGGAAGACCGGGGAGCTGTTTTTT.

V and J are TRBV28 and TRBJ2-3, with TRBD2 identical over 8 bases. CDR3 length: 16 amino acids. The germline V gene encodes CDR1 MDHEN and CDR2 SYDVKM. With 4 bases clipped from V and 5 bases from J, the junction kept 11 bases outside the gene matches. CDR3 bases: TGTGCCAGCAGTTACGTTTGGCGGGGGGAGATAGATACGCAGTATTTT. Protein sequence: CASSYVWRGEIDTQYF.

The J gene is TRBJ1-2, the V gene TRBV6-1; D might be TRBD1 (5 bases). This CDR3 is built from 13 residues. V was cut by 2 bases and J by 5 bases, with 9 bases left in between. CDR1 and CDR2 (germline): MNHNS, SASEGT. CDR3: CASSEQGDYGYTF. The CDR3 DNA follows: TGTGCCAGCAGTGAACAAGGGGATTATGGCTACACCTTC.

There are a few counts of this clone. The V gene is TRBV7-2, the J gene TRBJ2-1, with TRBD2 identical over 7 bases. This CDR3 has 15 residues. Germline CDR1 is SGHTA and CDR2 is FQGNSA. J lost 4 bases, V lost 7 bases, and 10 bases had no gene match. The CDR3: CASTPRGGRYNEQFF. The CDR3 DNA reads as TGTGCCAGCACCCCTCGCGGGGGACGTTACAATGAGCAGTTCTTC.

This chain joins TRBV29-1 and TRBJ2-7, with TRBD2 identical over 8 bases. The CDR3 spans 16 residues. Trimming took 5 bases from V and 4 from J; bases not matched to a gene: 16. CDR1 is SQVTM and CDR2 is ANQGSEA in the germline V gene. DNA of the CDR3: TGCAGCGTTAATGTACGCGGGGGGCCAGGGGATTACGAGCAGTACTTC. The encoded protein is CSVNVRGGPGDYEQYF.

This chain links TRBV10-1 with TRBJ2-1; 10 bases are a match to TRBD1. The CDR3 is 14 residues long. V dropped 6 bases and J dropped 10; count of bases not matched to a gene: 9. From germline, CDR1 is WNHNN and CDR2 SYGVQD (reference sequence). CDR3 DNA: TGCGCCAGCAGCGTGGGACAGGGGATCACCGAGCAGTTCTTC. This sequence encodes CASSVGQGITEQFF.

The chain joins TRBV2 to TRBJ1-1; 9 bases fit TRBD1. Germline trimming cut 5 bases from V and 5 bases from J; bases unmatched to any gene: 12. Germline V gene data show CDR1 as SNHLY and CDR2 as FYNNEI. The CDR3 is 16 amino acids. CDR3 region: CASSSTTATGGTEAFF. The DNA of the CDR3 is TGTGCCAGCAGTTCGACTACAGCGACAGGGGGAACTGAAGCTTTCTTT.

The DNA for the CDR3 is TGCGCCAGCAGCTTGCAAGGGTCAGGGAATGAGCAGTTCTTC. This gives the protein CASSLQGSGNEQFF. V is TRBV5-1 and J is TRBJ2-1, with a possible D match to TRBD1 (5 bases). Germline V gene lookup returns CDR1 SGHRS and CDR2 YFSETQ. V lost 1 base to trimming and J lost 7 bases, with 12 bases between them. The CDR3 consists of 14 residues.

This clone was found a few times. V is TRBV27 and J is TRBJ1-2; D uncertain. The germline V gene encodes CDR1 MNHEY and CDR2 SMNVEV (reference sequence). The CDR3 extends over 14 amino acids. V was cut by 5 bases and J by 8 bases, with 18 bases left in between. Here the CDR3 reads CASSPGVQEGGYTF. The CDR3 coding sequence is TGTGCCAGCAGTCCAGGAGTCCAAGAGGGAGGCTACACCTTC.

This clone was counted only a few times. V and J are TRBV25-1 and TRBJ2-5; tentatively, D is TRBD2 (5 bases). The CDR3 runs to 15 residues. V gave up 2 bases and J gave up 1 base, with 11 bases separating them. Looked up from germline, CDR1 is MGHDK and CDR2 is SYGVNS. The chain's CDR3 is CASSEGGRVQETQYF. In nucleotides, the CDR3 is TGTGCCAGCAGTGAAGGAGGAAGGGTCCAAGAGACCCAGTACTTC.

This clone was seen a few times. A much larger clone lies one base from this, so it may be a read error. This specimen includes other DNA sequences encoding the same CDR3. The chain is built from TRBV27 and TRBJ1-6, with D perhaps TRBD1 (6 bases). Germline CDR1 MNHEY, CDR2 SMNVEV (reference sequence). CDR3 length: 14 amino acids. CDR3 loop: CASRTAENNSPLHF. The CDR3 coding sequence is TGTGCCAGCCGGACAGCCGAGAATAATTCCCCCCTCCACTTT.